The T cell receptor beta chain under discussion was sequenced for a study of human T cells and chemical hapten exposure. Across the whole study: Patch tests applied 0.01% DPC to the upper back, read at 6 days. The study, taken as a whole, reports: Controls had significantly fewer large CDR3 similarity clusters than were formed by expanded TCRs. Among TCRs, those above 1 in 1000 frequency were unaffected by DPC sensitization.

This sample's time point: patch test 2, 6 weeks after DPC sensitization. The treatment denotes: therapeutic diphenylcyclopropenone sensitization with weekly scalp DPC. Someone pulled total RNA out of unfractionated whole blood. From the RACE reads, TCRdb called clonotypes with MiXCR, one entry per CDR3 protein. The table shows approximately 46,000 distinct CDR3 sequences, with 8.5% to 10% occurring only once. There are 14 residues in the CDR3. Germline CDR1 reads SQVTM; CDR2 reads ANQGSEA. Trimming shortened V by 6 bases and J by 0 bases, and 12 bases separated the two germline ends. This clonotype appeared a few times. Its specificity is not known.

This receptor was identified in a woman in her thirties with alopecia areata. Some clones in this sample may be carry-over from other donors' samples. The rearrangement links TRBV29-1 to TRBJ1-5, with D perhaps matching TRBD1 (5 bases). The sample here was whole blood, taken in connection with sensitization to the hapten diphenylcyclopropenone (DPC). The CDR3 reads CSVTYRNSNQPQHF. CDR3 coding DNA: TGCAGCGTGACTTACAGGAATAGCAATCAGCCCCAGCATTTT.